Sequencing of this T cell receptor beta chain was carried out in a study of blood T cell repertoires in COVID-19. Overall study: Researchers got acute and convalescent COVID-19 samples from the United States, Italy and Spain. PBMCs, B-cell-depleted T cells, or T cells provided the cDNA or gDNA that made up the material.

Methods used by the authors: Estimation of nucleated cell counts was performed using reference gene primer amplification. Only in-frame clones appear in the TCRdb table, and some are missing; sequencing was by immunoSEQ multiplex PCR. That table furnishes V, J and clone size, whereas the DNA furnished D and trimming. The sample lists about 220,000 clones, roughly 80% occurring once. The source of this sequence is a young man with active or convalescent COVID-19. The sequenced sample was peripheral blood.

CDR3 nucleotide sequence: TGTGCCAGCAGCCCCCGAAGAGGTAGCGGGGGGACTAGCACAGATACGCAGTATTTT. Protein: CASSPRRGSGGTSTDTQYF. The J gene is TRBJ2-3, the V gene TRBV7-2, with 10 positions matching TRBD2. V lost 5 bases to trimming and J lost 0 bases; unmatched junction nucleotides: 14. Germline lookup yields CDR1 SGHTA and CDR2 FQGNSA. This CDR3 is built from 19 residues.